One sample yielded the 23 T cell receptor beta chains listed below, sequenced in a study of T-cell memory formation after mild COVID-19. Each CDR3 protein gets one entry after TCRdb re-called the 5' RACE reads with MiXCR. The table has 250,000 to 400,000 distinct CDR3 sequences, more than 13% seen once; the top ten hold 21%. The material sequenced was PBMCs or a T cell subset sorted from them (not recorded which). The receptors were gathered from a man in his late teens or twenties who had mild COVID-19 (a few samples of this study predate the infection). Cell type and time point are not known.

The CDR3 protein is CASSAGTKNIQYF. The DNA of the CDR3 is TGTGCCAGCAGTGCGGGGACCAAAAACATTCAGTACTTC. The chain couples TRBV11-2 to TRBJ2-4, with TRBD2 as a possible D gene (6 bases). The CDR3 loop spans 13 amino acids. CDR1 and CDR2 from the germline V gene are SGHAT and FQNNGV. V was trimmed by 6 bases and J by 2 bases, leaving 8 bases between them. Together with reference TRBV11-2 and TRBJ2-4, the CDR3 gives the full variable domain: EAGVAQSPRYKIIEKRQSVAFWCNPISGHATLYWYQQILGQGPKLLIQFQNNGVVDDSQLPKDRFSAERLKGVDSTLKIQPAKLEDSAVYLCASSAGTKNIQYFGAGTRLSVL.

This clonotype was recorded a few times. The V gene is TRBV12-3 or TRBV12-4, the J gene TRBJ2-3, with 11 bases fitting TRBD2. This CDR3 is built from 16 residues. With 6 bases clipped from V and 6 bases from J, the junction kept 11 bases outside the gene matches. The CDR3 region is CASSLGLAAFQDTQYF. The CDR3 bases are TGTGCCAGCAGCCTGGGACTAGCGGCTTTCCAGGATACGCAGTATTTT.

The V call is TRBV6-6, the J call TRBJ2-7; 10 bases agree with TRBD1. CDR1 MNHNY and CDR2 SVGAGI come from the germline V gene (reference sequence). V lost 8 bases, J lost 4 bases, and 8 bases stayed unmatched. The CDR3 is 14 residues long. DNA of the CDR3: TGTGCCAGCCAACGGACAGGGGGAATTTACGAGCAGTACTTC. Translating it yields CASQRTGGIYEQYF.

This clonotype turned up a few times. The chain couples TRBV18 to TRBJ1-2; D uncertain. Germline V gene sequence: CDR1 KGHSH, CDR2 LQKENI. The CDR3 loop spans 18 amino acids. V lost 0 bases and J lost 4, with 21 bases in between. The CDR3 nucleotides read TGTGCCAGCTCACCACCCCGGATGAGTACAGCCCCTTCCTATGGCTACACCTTC. Its protein is CASSPPRMSTAPSYGYTF. Variable domain in full (rest from reference TRBV18 and TRBJ1-2): NAGVMQNPRHLVRRRGQEARLRCSPMKGHSHVYWYRQLPEEGLKFMVYLQKENIIDESGMPKERFSAEFPKEGPSILRIQQVVRGDSAAYFCASSPPRMSTAPSYGYTFGSGTRLTVV.

CDR3 protein: CASSSTAFNTGELFF. CDR3 bases: TGTGCCAGCAGCTCGACTGCCTTCAACACCGGGGAGCTGTTTTTT. The chain has TRBV11-2 and TRBJ2-2; D gene unclear. This CDR3 has 15 amino acids. The V end lost 4 bases, the J end lost 2 bases, and 11 bases lay between the germline ends. Germline V lookup: CDR1 SGHAT, CDR2 FQNNGV.

This clonotype was seen at least ten times. The V and J genes are TRBV2 and TRBJ2-3; D gene ambiguous. The V end lost 9 bases, the J end lost 4 bases, and 14 bases lay between the germline ends. The germline V gene has CDR1 SNHLY and CDR2 FYNNEI. The CDR3 runs 13 residues. The CDR3 is CASILGSPDTQYF. CDR3 sequence (DNA): TGTGCCAGTATCCTGGGAAGTCCAGATACGCAGTATTTT. Variable domain in full (rest from reference TRBV2 and TRBJ2-3): EPEVTQTPSHQVTQMGQEVILRCVPISNHLYFYWYRQILGQKVEFLVSFYNNEISEKSEIFDDQFSVERPDGSNFTLKIRSTKLEDSAMYFCASILGSPDTQYFGPGTRLTVL.

This clonotype was seen only a few times. This rearrangement joins TRBV7-2 to TRBJ1-2; 7 bases agree with TRBD1. Germline V gives CDR1 SGHTA, CDR2 FQGNSA. V lost 7 bases and J lost 3; bases outside the gene matches: 8. This CDR3 has 14 amino acids. CDR3 region: CASINRDRDYGYTF. Written as DNA, the CDR3 is TGTGCCAGCATCAACCGGGACAGAGACTATGGCTACACCTTC.

This clonotype was recorded at least ten times. The V gene is TRBV5-1, the J gene TRBJ2-1, with D tentatively TRBD2 (5 bases). The V and J ends lost 1 base and 5 bases respectively, with 10 bases between them. Germline CDR1 and CDR2: SGHRS and YFSETQ. The CDR3 runs 14 residues. The CDR3 nucleotides are TGCGCCAGCAGCTTGTCATGGGGAGACAATGAGCAGTTCTTC. Residues: CASSLSWGDNEQFF.

This clonotype showed up just a few times. The chain links TRBV20-1 to TRBJ2-7; the D is unclear. This CDR3 spans 13 amino acids. V gave up 3 bases and J gave up 1 base, with 10 bases separating them. CDR1 and CDR2 (germline): DFQATT, SNEGSKA (reference sequence). CDR3: CSARHTYSYEQYF. CDR3 in DNA: TGCAGTGCTAGGCACACCTATTCCTACGAGCAGTACTTC.

The chain links TRBV30 to TRBJ1-6; D is unclear. The CDR3 spans 13 residues. Trimming removed 1 base from V and 4 bases from J, with 5 bases in between. CDR1 GTSNPN and CDR2 SVGIG come from the germline V gene (reference sequence). The CDR3 DNA is TGTGCCTGGAGTGCAAAGTATAATTCACCCCTCCACTTT. Encoded protein: CAWSAKYNSPLHF.

The chain recombines TRBV9 with TRBJ2-2, with 8 nucleotides matching TRBD1. Looked up from germline, CDR1 is SGDLS and CDR2 is YYNGEE. The CDR3 covers 16 residues. The ends lost 1 base at V and 5 bases at J; junction bases unmatched: 7. CDR3 protein: CASSVYSGGVTGELFF. Written as DNA, the CDR3 is TGTGCCAGCAGCGTATACTCAGGGGGCGTAACCGGGGAGCTGTTTTTT.

This clonotype was counted only a few times. The J gene is TRBJ2-5, the V gene TRBV10-1; the match to TRBD1 covers 8 bases. This CDR3 has 13 residues. Germline V lookup: CDR1 WNHNN, CDR2 SYGVQD (reference sequence). J was trimmed by 7 bases and V by 6 bases; bases with no gene match: 7. The CDR3 here is CASSPGQGGTQYF. The DNA of the CDR3 is TGCGCCAGCAGCCCCGGACAGGGAGGGACCCAGTACTTC.

This clonotype showed up just a few times. The V and J genes are TRBV5-1 and TRBJ1-2, with 10 bases matching TRBD1. Germline V lookup: CDR1 SGHRS, CDR2 YFSETQ. V gave up 3 bases and J gave up 4 bases; unmatched junction bases: 9. CDR3 length equals 16 residues. The CDR3 nucleotides are TGCGCCAGCAGCTCGACAGGGGGCCTCGGGAGCTATGGCTACACCTTC. Its protein product is CASSSTGGLGSYGYTF.

This clonotype was observed a handful of times. The chain uses TRBV7-9 and TRBJ2-1, with D possibly TRBD1 on 5 matching bases. Trimming took 5 bases from V and 5 from J, leaving 7 bases between them. This CDR3 has 12 amino acids. CDR1 and CDR2 (germline): SEHNR, FQNEAQ (reference sequence). In DNA form, the CDR3 reads TGTGCCAGCAGCCAGGGTAACAATGAGCAGTTCTTC. Protein sequence: CASSQGNNEQFF.

This clonotype came up a few times. This sequence joins TRBV12-3 or TRBV12-4 and TRBJ1-4, with a weak D call TRBD1 (5 bases). This CDR3 is built from 14 residues. Trimming removed 6 bases at V and 0 bases at J, with 8 bases between. CDR3 residues: CASSRVATNEKLFF. In DNA, the CDR3 is TGTGCCAGCAGCAGGGTGGCAACTAATGAAAAACTGTTTTTT.

This clonotype has more than one count but fewer than ten. This chain uses TRBV10-3 with TRBJ2-1, with TRBD1 as a possible D gene (6 bases). The CDR3 length is 14 residues. Trimming cost V 9 bases and J 1 base, with 13 bases left between them. Per the germline V gene, CDR1 is ENHRY and CDR2 is SYGVKD. CDR3 sequence: CAISTGLSYNEQFF. CDR3 in DNA: TGTGCCATTTCTACAGGGTTGTCCTACAATGAGCAGTTCTTC.

This chain joins TRBV7-9 and TRBJ1-1, with D unclear. Germline CDR1 reads SEHNR; CDR2 reads FQNEAQ (reference sequence). The CDR3 is made up of 13 amino acids. The V end was cut by 5 bases, the J end by 1 base, with 8 bases between. The CDR3 DNA is TGTGCCAGCAGCCAGAATACGAACACTGAAGCTTTCTTT. Amino acids: CASSQNTNTEAFF.

This clonotype was observed many times. The V gene is TRBV7-9, the J gene TRBJ2-1, with D tentatively TRBD1 (6 bases). CDR3 length: 19 residues. Germline CDR1 SEHNR, CDR2 FQNEAQ (reference sequence). V was shortened by 5 bases and J by 12 bases, with 35 bases between the two germline ends. CDR3 DNA sequence: TGTGCCAGCAGCGCCCGACAGGACGACCGTTTTACAATGAGGTCGGTGCAGTTCTTC. Translated: CASSARQDDRFTMRSVQFF.

The gene calls are TRBV12-5 and TRBJ2-5, with D possibly being TRBD2 (5 bases). This CDR3 is built from 15 residues. Trimming cost V 6 bases and J 1 base, with 15 bases left between them. The germline V gene encodes CDR1 LGHNT and CDR2 FRNRAP. The CDR3 loop is CASGSGQRRQETQYF. CDR3 nucleotides: TGTGCTAGTGGCTCAGGCCAGCGGCGCCAAGAGACCCAGTACTTC.

The rearrangement joins TRBV20-1 to TRBJ2-7, with 7 bases matching TRBD1. CDR3 length equals 11 residues. V was clipped by 6 bases and J by 4 bases; unmatched bases: 3. The germline V gene encodes CDR1 DFQATT and CDR2 SNEGSKA (reference sequence). Here the CDR3 reads CSASQGYEQYV. The DNA of the CDR3 is TGCAGTGCGTCACAGGGGTACGAGCAGTACGTC.

This clonotype qualifies as medium-sized. The rearrangement links TRBV20-1 to TRBJ2-2; maybe TRBD2 (6 bases). The germline gives CDR1 DFQATT, CDR2 SNEGSKA (reference sequence). The CDR3 is 15 amino acids. The V end lost 2 bases, the J end lost 0 bases, and 10 bases lay between the germline ends. CDR3: CSARLRGTNTGELFF. CDR3 DNA sequence: TGCAGTGCTAGACTACGGGGGACGAACACCGGGGAGCTGTTTTTT.

The chain has TRBV7-2 and TRBJ2-3, with TRBD2 matching 7 bases. The germline V gene encodes CDR1 SGHTA and CDR2 FQGNSA. This CDR3 has 15 amino acids. V shed 2 bases and J 11 bases; nucleotides not matched to a gene: 13. The CDR3 loop reads CASSLQAPGGSKQYF. The CDR3, as DNA: TGTGCCAGCAGCTTACAGGCCCCGGGAGGATCTAAGCAGTATTTT.

The V and J genes are TRBV4-1 and TRBJ2-7; D is undetermined. Trimming left V 1 base short and J 0 bases short, with 10 bases between. Germline-derived CDR1 and CDR2 are MGHRA and YSYEKL. This CDR3 comprises 15 residues. The CDR3 nucleotides are TGCGCCAGCAGCCAAGTTTCATCCAGCTCCTACGAGCAGTACTTC. Translation gives CASSQVSSSSYEQYF.